This T cell receptor (beta chain) was sequenced during a study of T cell responses to AZD1222 COVID-19 vaccine. The CDR3 is made up of 12 amino acids. The germline gives CDR1 SGHNT, CDR2 YENEEA. Trimming took 3 bases from V and 7 from J, leaving 10 bases between them. Some clones are missing from TCRdb's copy, which holds only in-frame ones; the method was immunoSEQ multiplex PCR. The sample includes some 150,000 clones, approximately 88% of them seen just once. The sequenced sample was peripheral blood, obtained 28 days after the second dose of the MenACWY control vaccine. The TCR was taken from an adult who received the MenACWY meningococcal vaccine as a control. V is TRBV11-3 and J is TRBJ2-7; D ambiguous. CDR3 DNA sequence: TGTGCCAGCAGCTTCCGGGCAAGGGAGCAGTACTTC. Translated: CASSFRAREQYF.